This T cell receptor beta chain emerged from a study of blood T cell repertoires in COVID-19. The overall study: Samples taken during acute and convalescent COVID-19 were collected in the United States, Italy and Spain.

Authors' data handling: Reference gene primer amplification in the assay estimated nucleated cell counts. The protocol was immunoSEQ multiplex PCR, while the TCRdb copy is restricted to in-frame clones and leaves out a portion. V and J calls and clone size are copied from that table; D and trimming were computed from the DNA. The table has about 100,000 clones, around 93% seen once. The CDR3 spans 16 residues. Germline CDR1 MGHRA, CDR2 YSYEKL. V shed 1 base, J shed 9 bases, and the junction held 15 bases outside the gene matches. The V gene is TRBV4-1, the J gene TRBJ2-7; 7 bases line up with TRBD1. Sample: peripheral blood. The source is a human donor with active COVID-19. The donor label of this sample is uncertain. CDR3 loop: CASSQVLRTGFGGQYF. The CDR3 bases are TGCGCCAGCAGCCAAGTTTTACGGACAGGCTTCGGCGGGCAGTACTTC.